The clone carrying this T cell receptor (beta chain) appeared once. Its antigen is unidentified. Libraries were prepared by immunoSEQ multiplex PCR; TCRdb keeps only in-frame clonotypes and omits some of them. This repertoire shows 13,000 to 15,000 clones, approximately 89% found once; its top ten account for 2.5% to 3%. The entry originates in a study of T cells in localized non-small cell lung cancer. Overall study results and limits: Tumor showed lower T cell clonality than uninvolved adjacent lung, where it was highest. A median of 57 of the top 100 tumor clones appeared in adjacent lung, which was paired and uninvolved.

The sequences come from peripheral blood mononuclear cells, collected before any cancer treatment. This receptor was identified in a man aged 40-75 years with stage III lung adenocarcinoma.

The CDR3 nucleotides are TGTGCCAGTAGTGCTGGTAGGAGCGGGAGTGTGTATGAGCAGTTCTTC. It specifies CASSAGRSGSVYEQFF. The V and J genes are TRBV19 and TRBJ2-1, with 8 bases identical to TRBD2. The CDR3 totals 16 residues. CDR1 is LNHDA, CDR2 SQIVND, per germline (reference sequence). After removal of 5 bases from V and 8 bases from J, the junction contained 14 bases not matched to a gene.